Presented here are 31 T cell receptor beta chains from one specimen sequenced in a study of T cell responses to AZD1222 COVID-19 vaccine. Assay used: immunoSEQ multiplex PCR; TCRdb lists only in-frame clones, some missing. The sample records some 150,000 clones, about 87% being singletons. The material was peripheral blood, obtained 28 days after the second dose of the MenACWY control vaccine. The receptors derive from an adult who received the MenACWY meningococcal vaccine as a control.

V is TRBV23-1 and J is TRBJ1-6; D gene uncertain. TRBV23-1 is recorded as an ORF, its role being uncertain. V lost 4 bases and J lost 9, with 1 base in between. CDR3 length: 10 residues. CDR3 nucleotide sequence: TGCGCCAGCAGTCCTTCACCCCTCCACTTT. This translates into CASSPSPLHF.

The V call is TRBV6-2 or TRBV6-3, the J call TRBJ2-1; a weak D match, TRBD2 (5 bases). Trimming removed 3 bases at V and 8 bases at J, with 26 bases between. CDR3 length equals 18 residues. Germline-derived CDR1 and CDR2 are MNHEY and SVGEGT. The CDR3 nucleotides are TGTGCCAGCAGTTATGGCGGGCAAAGCGCATCTCAGCTCGATGAGCAGTTCTTC. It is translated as CASSYGGQSASQLDEQFF.

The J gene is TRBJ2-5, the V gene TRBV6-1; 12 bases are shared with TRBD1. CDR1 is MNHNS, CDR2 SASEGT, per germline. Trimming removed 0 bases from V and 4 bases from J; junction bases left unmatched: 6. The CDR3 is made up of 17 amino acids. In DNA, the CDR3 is TGTGCCAGCAGTGAAGCGGTGGGACAGGGGGCGGGAGAGACCCAGTACTTC. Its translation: CASSEAVGQGAGETQYF.

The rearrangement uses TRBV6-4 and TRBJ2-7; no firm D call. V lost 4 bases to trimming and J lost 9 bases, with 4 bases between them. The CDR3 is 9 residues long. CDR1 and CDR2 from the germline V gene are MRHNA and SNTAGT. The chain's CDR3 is CASSVRQYF. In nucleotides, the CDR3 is TGTGCCAGCAGTGTGCGGCAGTACTTC.

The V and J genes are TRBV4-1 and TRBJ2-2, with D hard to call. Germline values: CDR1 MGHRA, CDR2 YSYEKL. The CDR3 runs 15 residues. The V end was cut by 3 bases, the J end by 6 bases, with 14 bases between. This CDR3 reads CASSQADRDSGELFF. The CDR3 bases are TGCGCCAGCAGCCAGGCAGACCGCGATTCCGGGGAGCTGTTTTTT.

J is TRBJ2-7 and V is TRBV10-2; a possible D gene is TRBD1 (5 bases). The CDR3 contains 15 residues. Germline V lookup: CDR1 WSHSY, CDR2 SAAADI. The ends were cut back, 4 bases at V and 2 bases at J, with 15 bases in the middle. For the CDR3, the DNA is TGCGCCAGCAGTGGGGGCCCGGGCCCGCCCTACGAGCAGTACTTC. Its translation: CASSGGPGPPYEQYF.

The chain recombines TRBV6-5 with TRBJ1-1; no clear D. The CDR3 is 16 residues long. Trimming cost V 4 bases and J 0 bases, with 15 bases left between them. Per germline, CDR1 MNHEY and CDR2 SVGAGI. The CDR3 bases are TGTGCCAGCAGTTCCACACATAGCCTACTGAACACTGAAGCTTTCTTT. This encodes CASSSTHSLLNTEAFF.

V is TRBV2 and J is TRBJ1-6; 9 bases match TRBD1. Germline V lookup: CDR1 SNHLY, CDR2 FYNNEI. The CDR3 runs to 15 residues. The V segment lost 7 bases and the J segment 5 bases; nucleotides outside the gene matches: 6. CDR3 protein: CASTVRDRDNSPLHF. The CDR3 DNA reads TGTGCCAGCACGGTACGGGACAGGGATAATTCACCCCTCCACTTT.

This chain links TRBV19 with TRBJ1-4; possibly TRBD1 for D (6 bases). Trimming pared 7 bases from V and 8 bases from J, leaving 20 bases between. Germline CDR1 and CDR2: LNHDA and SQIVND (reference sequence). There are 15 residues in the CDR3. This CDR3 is CASTSQLGGMEKLFF. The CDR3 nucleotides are TGTGCCAGTACTTCGCAGTTAGGGGGGATGGAAAAACTGTTTTTT. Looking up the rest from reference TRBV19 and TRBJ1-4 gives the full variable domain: DGGITQSPKYLFRKEGQNVTLSCEQNLNHDAMYWYRQDPGQGLRLIYYSQIVNDFQKGDIAEGYSVSREKKESFPLTVTSAQKNPTAFYLCASTSQLGGMEKLFFGSGTQLSVL.

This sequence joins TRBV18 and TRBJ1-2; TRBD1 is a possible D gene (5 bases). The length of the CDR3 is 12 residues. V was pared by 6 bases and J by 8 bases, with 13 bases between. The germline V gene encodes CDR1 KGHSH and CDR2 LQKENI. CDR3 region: CASSPGGDGYTF. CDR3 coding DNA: TGTGCCAGCTCCCCCGGAGGGGACGGCTACACCTTC. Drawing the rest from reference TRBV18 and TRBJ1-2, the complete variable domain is NAGVMQNPRHLVRRRGQEARLRCSPMKGHSHVYWYRQLPEEGLKFMVYLQKENIIDESGMPKERFSAEFPKEGPSILRIQQVVRGDSAAYFCASSPGGDGYTFGSGTRLTVV.

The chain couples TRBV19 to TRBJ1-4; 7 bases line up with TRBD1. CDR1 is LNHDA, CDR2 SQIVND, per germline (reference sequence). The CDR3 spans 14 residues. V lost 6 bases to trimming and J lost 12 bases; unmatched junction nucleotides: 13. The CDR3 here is CASSFQGVGMELFF. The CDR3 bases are TGTGCCAGTAGCTTCCAGGGGGTGGGGATGGAACTGTTTTTT.

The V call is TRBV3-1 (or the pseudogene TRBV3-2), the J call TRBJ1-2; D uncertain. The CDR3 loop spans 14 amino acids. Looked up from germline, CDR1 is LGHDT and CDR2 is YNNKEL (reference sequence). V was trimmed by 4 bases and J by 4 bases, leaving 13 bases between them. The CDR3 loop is CASSPRTEFYGYTF. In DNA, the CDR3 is TGTGCCAGCAGCCCGCGGACGGAGTTCTATGGCTACACCTTC.

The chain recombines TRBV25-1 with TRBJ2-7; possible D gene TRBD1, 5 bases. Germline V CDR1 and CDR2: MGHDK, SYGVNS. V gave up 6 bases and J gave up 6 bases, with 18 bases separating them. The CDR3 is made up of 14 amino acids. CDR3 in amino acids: CASRGDLSRAEQYF. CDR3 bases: TGTGCCAGCAGAGGAGACCTCTCCAGGGCCGAGCAGTACTTC.

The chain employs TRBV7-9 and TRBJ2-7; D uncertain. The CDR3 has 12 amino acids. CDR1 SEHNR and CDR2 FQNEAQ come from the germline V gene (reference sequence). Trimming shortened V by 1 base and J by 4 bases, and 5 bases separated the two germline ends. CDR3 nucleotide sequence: TGTGCCAGCAGCTTAGATGATTACGAGCAGTACTTC. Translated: CASSLDDYEQYF.

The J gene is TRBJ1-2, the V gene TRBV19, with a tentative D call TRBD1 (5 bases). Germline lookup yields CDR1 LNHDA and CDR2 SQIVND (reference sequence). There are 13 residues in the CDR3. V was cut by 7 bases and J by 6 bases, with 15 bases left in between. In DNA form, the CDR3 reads TGTGCCAGTACAGGGTTTTTGGGCGATGGCTACACCTTC. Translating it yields CASTGFLGDGYTF. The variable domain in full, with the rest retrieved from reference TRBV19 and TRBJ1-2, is DGGITQSPKYLFRKEGQNVTLSCEQNLNHDAMYWYRQDPGQGLRLIYYSQIVNDFQKGDIAEGYSVSREKKESFPLTVTSAQKNPTAFYLCASTGFLGDGYTFGSGTRLTVV.

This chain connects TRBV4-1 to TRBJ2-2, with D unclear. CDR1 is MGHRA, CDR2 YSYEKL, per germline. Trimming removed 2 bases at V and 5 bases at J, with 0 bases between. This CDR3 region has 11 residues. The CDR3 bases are TGCGCCAGCAGCCAAACCGGGGAGCTGTTTTTT. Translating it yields CASSQTGELFF.

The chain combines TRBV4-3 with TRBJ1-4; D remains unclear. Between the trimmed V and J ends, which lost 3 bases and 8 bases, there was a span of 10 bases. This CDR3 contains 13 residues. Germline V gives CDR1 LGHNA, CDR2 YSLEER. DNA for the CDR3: TGCGCCAGCAGCCAGAATGGGGAGGAAAAACTGTTTTTT. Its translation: CASSQNGEEKLFF.

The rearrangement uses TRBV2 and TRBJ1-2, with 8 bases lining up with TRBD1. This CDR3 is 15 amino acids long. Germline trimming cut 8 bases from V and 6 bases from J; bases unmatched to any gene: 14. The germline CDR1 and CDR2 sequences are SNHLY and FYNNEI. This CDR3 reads CASGGTRGGQDGYTF. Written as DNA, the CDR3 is TGTGCCAGCGGAGGAACTAGAGGGGGACAGGATGGCTACACCTTC. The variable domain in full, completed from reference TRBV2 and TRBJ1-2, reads EPEVTQTPSHQVTQMGQEVILRCVPISNHLYFYWYRQILGQKVEFLVSFYNNEISEKSEIFDDQFSVERPDGSNFTLKIRSTKLEDSAMYFCASGGTRGGQDGYTFGSGTRLTVV.

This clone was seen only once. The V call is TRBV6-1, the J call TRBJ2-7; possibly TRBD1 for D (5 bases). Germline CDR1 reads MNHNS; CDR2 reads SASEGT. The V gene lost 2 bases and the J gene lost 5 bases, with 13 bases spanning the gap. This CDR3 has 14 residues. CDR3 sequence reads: CASSEIVGVDEQYF. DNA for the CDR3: TGTGCCAGCAGTGAAATTGTAGGGGTGGACGAGCAGTACTTC.

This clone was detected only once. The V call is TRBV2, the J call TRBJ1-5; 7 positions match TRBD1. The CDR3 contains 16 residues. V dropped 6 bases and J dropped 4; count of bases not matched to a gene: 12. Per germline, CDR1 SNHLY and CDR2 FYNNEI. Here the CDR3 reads CASRNDRAVENQPQHF. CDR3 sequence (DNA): TGTGCCAGCAGGAATGACAGGGCGGTGGAGAATCAGCCCCAGCATTTT.

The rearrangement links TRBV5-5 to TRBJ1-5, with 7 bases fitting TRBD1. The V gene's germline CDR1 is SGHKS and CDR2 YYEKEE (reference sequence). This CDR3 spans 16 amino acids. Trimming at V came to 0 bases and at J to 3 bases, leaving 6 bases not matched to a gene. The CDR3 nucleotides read TGTGCCAGCAGCTTGGCCTCGACAGGGAACAATCAGCCCCAGCATTTT. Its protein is CASSLASTGNNQPQHF.

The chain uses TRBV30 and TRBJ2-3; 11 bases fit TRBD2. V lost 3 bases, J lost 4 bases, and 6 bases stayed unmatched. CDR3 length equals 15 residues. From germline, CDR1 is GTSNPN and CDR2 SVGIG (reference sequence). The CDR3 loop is CAWSATSGNPDTQYF. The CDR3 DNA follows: TGTGCCTGGAGCGCGACTAGCGGGAACCCAGATACGCAGTATTTT.

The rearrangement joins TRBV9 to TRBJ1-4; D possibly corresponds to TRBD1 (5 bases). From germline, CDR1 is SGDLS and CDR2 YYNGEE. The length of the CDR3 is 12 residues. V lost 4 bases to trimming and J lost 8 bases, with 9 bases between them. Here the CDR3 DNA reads TGTGCCAGCAGCCCCCGGGGGGAAAAACTGTTTTTT. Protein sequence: CASSPRGEKLFF.

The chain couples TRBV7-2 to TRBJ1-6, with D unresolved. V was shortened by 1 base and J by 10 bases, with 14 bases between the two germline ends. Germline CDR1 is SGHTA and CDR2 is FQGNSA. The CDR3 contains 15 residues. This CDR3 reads CASSLDPTLSSPLHF. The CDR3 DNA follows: TGTGCCAGCAGCTTAGACCCGACGCTGTCATCACCCCTCCACTTT.

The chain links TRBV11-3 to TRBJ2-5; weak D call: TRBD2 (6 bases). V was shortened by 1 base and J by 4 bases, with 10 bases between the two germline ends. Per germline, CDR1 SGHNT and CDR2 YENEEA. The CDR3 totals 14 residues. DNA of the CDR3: TGTGCCAGCAGCTTAGGTGGGGGGAGAGAGACCCAGTACTTC. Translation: CASSLGGGRETQYF.

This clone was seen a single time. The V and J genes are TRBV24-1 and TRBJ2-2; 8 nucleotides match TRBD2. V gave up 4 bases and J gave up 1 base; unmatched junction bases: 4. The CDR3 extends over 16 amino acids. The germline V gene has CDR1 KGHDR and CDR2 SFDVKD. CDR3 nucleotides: TGTGCCACCAGTGACCCCGGGAGGGGGAACACCGGGGAGCTGTTTTTT. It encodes CATSDPGRGNTGELFF.

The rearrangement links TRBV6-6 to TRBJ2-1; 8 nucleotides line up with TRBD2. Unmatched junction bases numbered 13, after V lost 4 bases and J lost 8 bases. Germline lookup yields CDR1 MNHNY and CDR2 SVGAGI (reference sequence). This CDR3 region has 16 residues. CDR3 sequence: CASSSREREFLYEQFF. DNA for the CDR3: TGTGCCAGCAGTTCCAGGGAGCGGGAGTTTTTATATGAGCAGTTCTTC.

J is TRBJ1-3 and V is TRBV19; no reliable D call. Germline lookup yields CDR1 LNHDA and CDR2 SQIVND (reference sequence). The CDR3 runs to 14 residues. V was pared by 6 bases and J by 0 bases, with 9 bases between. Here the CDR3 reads CASSSGSSGNTIYF. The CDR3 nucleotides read TGTGCCAGTAGCTCGGGATCCTCTGGAAACACCATATATTTT.

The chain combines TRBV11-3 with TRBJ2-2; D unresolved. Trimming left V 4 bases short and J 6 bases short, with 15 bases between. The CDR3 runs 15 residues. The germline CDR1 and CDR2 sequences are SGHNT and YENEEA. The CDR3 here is CASSSHSFRAGELFF. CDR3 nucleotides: TGTGCCAGCAGCTCTCATTCTTTTAGGGCCGGGGAGCTGTTTTTT.

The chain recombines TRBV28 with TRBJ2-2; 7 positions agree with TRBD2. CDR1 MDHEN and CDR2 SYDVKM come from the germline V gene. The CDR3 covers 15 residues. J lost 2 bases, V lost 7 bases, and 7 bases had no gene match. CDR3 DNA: TGTGCCAGCACTGCTACTAGCGCAAACACCGGGGAGCTGTTTTTT. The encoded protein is CASTATSANTGELFF.

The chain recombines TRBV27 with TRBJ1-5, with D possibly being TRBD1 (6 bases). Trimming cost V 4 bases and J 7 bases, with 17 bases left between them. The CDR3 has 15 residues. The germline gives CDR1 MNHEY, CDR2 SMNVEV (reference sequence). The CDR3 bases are TGTGCCAGCAGTTCCAGACAGGAGTCGCTACAGCCCCAGCATTTT. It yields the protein CASSSRQESLQPQHF.